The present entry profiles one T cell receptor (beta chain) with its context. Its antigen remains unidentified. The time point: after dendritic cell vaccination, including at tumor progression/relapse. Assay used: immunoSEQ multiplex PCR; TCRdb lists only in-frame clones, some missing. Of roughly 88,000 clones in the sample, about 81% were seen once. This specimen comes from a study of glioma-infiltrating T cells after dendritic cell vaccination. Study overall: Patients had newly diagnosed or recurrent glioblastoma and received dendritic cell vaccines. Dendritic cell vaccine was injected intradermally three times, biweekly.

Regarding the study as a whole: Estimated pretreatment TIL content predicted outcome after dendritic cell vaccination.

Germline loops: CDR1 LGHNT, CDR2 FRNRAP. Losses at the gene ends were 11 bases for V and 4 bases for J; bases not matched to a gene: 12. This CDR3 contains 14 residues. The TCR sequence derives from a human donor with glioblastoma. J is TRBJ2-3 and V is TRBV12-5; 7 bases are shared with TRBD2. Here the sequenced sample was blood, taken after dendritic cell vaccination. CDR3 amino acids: CASGAGRVADTQYF. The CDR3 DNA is TGTGCTTCCGGGGCGGGGAGGGTGGCAGATACGCAGTATTTT.